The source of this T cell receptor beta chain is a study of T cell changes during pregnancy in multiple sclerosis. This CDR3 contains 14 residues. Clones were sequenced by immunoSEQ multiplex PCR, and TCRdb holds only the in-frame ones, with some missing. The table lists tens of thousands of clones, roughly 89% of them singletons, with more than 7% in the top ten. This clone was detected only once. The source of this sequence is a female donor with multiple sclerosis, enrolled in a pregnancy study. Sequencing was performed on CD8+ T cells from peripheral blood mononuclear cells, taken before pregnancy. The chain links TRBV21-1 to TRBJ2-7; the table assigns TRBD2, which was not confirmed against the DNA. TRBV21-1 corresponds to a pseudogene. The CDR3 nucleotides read TGTGCCAGCAGCAAAGCGGGAGTCGGTAACGAGCAGTACTTC. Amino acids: CASSKAGVGNEQYF.